Listed below are T cell receptor beta chains from one sample, sequenced in a study of regulatory T cells in long-lasting Graves disease. Using its own MiXCR run on the multiplex PCR reads, TCRdb lists one record per CDR3 protein. This table holds roughly 500,000 distinct CDR3 sequences, about 20% found once. Source: peripheral blood mononuclear cells (PBMCs), taken when the disease was refractory, from a patient treated with antithyroid drugs. These receptor sequences come from a female donor with Graves disease. Each CDR3 is given with its conserved first and last residue. Fields, in order: J gene, V gene, CDR3 protein.

j_gene: TRBJ2-1
v_gene: TRBV20-1
CDR3aa: CSAMGASPNEQFF

j_gene: TRBJ1-6
v_gene: TRBV20-1
CDR3aa: CSAPVDTEDQRSYNSPLHF

j_gene: TRBJ1-1
v_gene: TRBV28
CDR3aa: CASSLRQGARTEAFF

j_gene: TRBJ2-7
v_gene: TRBV3-1
CDR3aa: CASRGAPGYEQYF

j_gene: TRBJ2-7
v_gene: TRBV12-3/TRBV12-4
CDR3aa: CASSLGLPPVVEQYF

j_gene: TRBJ2-7
v_gene: TRBV15
CDR3aa: CATSTWGGFSYEQYF

j_gene: TRBJ2-1
v_gene: TRBV5-1
CDR3aa: CASSWDSSSYNEQFF

j_gene: TRBJ1-2
v_gene: TRBV27
CDR3aa: CASSSGGNYGYTF

j_gene: TRBJ1-1
v_gene: TRBV5-5
CDR3aa: CASSLVAAGLNTEAFF

j_gene: TRBJ2-7
v_gene: TRBV28
CDR3aa: CASTPGGGVDEQYF

j_gene: TRBJ2-7
v_gene: TRBV6-2/TRBV6-3
CDR3aa: CASSYGASGGDEQYF

j_gene: TRBJ2-3
v_gene: TRBV20-1
CDR3aa: CSASALAGADTQYF

j_gene: TRBJ1-1
v_gene: TRBV12-5
CDR3aa: CASGLGTATNTEAFF

j_gene: TRBJ1-1
v_gene: TRBV6-1
CDR3aa: CASEGREAFF

j_gene: TRBJ1-1
v_gene: TRBV12-3/TRBV12-4
CDR3aa: CASSGGTEAFF

j_gene: TRBJ2-7
v_gene: TRBV28
CDR3aa: CASSPNRIAHF

j_gene: TRBJ1-6
v_gene: TRBV5-1
CDR3aa: CASSLAQYNSPLHF

j_gene: TRBJ2-4
v_gene: TRBV11-2
CDR3aa: CASSSRTSGVGVRSKNIQYF

j_gene: TRBJ2-2
v_gene: TRBV7-2
CDR3aa: CASSLGLREDTGELFF

j_gene: TRBJ2-5
v_gene: TRBV2
CDR3aa: CASTRGPQETQYF

j_gene: TRBJ2-5
v_gene: TRBV29-1
CDR3aa: CSVEGQGWAETQYF

j_gene: TRBJ2-7
v_gene: TRBV6-1
CDR3aa: CASRGQGGHEQYF

j_gene: TRBJ2-3
v_gene: TRBV4-3
CDR3aa: CASSQVYLGTQYF

j_gene: TRBJ1-1
v_gene: TRBV12-3/TRBV12-4
CDR3aa: CASSSTGMNTEAFF

j_gene: TRBJ1-1
v_gene: TRBV20-1
CDR3aa: CSARGAWGRQMNTEAFF

j_gene: TRBJ1-2
v_gene: TRBV3-1
CDR3aa: CASSQGSNYGYTF

j_gene: TRBJ1-5
v_gene: TRBV24-1
CDR3aa: CATSDSGNQPQHF

j_gene: TRBJ1-6
v_gene: TRBV20-1
CDR3aa: CSAIGQGDSPLHF

j_gene: TRBJ1-4
v_gene: TRBV20-1
CDR3aa: CSARAGTGVEKLFF

j_gene: TRBJ2-7
v_gene: TRBV20-1
CDR3aa: CSARSYHKQYF

j_gene: TRBJ2-5
v_gene: TRBV14
CDR3aa: CASSQDNGLTQYF

j_gene: TRBJ2-2
v_gene: TRBV7-3
CDR3aa: CASSLMGTGGSTGELFF

j_gene: TRBJ2-5
v_gene: TRBV20-1
CDR3aa: CSAVWGGVETQYF

j_gene: TRBJ1-1
v_gene: TRBV20-1
CDR3aa: CSGQEGARAEAFF

j_gene: TRBJ1-4
v_gene: TRBV12-3/TRBV12-4
CDR3aa: CASSPLGLWGGNEKLFF

j_gene: TRBJ1-2
v_gene: TRBV5-4
CDR3aa: CASSLVRSSYGYTF

j_gene: TRBJ2-7
v_gene: TRBV28
CDR3aa: CASSRTRGYEQYF

j_gene: TRBJ2-2
v_gene: TRBV29-1
CDR3aa: CSVELTGELFF

j_gene: TRBJ2-5
v_gene: TRBV27
CDR3aa: CASSSSYGGQETQYF

j_gene: TRBJ2-7
v_gene: TRBV27
CDR3aa: CASSPLTSGGHYSSYEQYF

j_gene: TRBJ2-5
v_gene: TRBV7-2
CDR3aa: CASSYGRAAETQYF

j_gene: TRBJ1-2
v_gene: TRBV30
CDR3aa: CAWSPGQGAQNYGYTF

j_gene: TRBJ2-7
v_gene: TRBV6-1
CDR3aa: CASSPWTSGNHEQYF

j_gene: TRBJ2-5
v_gene: TRBV6-2/TRBV6-3
CDR3aa: CASSYLQGRETQYF

j_gene: TRBJ1-6
v_gene: TRBV7-2
CDR3aa: CASSARDRGLGSPLHF

j_gene: TRBJ2-7
v_gene: TRBV11-2
CDR3aa: CASSSYRGGGYEQYF